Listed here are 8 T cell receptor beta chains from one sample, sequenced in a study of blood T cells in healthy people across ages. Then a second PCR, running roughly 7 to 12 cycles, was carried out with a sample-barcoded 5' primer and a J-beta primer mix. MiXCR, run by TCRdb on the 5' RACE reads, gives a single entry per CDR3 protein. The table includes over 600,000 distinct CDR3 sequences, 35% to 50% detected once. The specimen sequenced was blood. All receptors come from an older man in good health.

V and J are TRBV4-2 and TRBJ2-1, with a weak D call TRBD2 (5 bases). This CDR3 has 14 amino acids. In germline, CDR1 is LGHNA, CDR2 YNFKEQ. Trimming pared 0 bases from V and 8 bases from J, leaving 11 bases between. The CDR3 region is CASSQDSWRDEQFF. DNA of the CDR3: TGTGCCAGCAGCCAAGATTCTTGGCGGGATGAGCAGTTCTTC.

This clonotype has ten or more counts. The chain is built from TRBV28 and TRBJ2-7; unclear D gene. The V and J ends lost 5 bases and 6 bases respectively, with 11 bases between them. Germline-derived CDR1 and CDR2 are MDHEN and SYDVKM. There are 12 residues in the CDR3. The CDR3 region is CASSIIGLEQYF. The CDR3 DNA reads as TGTGCCAGCAGTATAATAGGGCTCGAGCAGTACTTC.

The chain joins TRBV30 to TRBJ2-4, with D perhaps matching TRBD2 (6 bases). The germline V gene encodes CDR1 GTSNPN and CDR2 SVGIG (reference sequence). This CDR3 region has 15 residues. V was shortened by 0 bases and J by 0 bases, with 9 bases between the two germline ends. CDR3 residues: CAWSVSGLAKNIQYF. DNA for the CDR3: TGTGCCTGGAGTGTTAGCGGACTAGCCAAAAACATTCAGTACTTC.

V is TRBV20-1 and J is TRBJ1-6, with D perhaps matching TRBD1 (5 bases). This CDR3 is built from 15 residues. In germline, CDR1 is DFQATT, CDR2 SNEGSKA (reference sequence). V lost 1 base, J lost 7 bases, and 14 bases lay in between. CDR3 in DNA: TGCAGTGCTAGAGGAGATTGGGGGGGAAATTCACCCCTCCACTTT. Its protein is CSARGDWGGNSPLHF.

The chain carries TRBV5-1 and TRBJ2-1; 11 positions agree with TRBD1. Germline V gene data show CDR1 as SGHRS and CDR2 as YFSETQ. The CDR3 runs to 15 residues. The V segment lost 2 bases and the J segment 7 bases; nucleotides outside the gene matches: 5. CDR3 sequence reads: CASSLGTGGPNEQFF. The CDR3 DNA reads TGCGCCAGCAGCTTAGGGACAGGGGGACCTAATGAGCAGTTCTTC.

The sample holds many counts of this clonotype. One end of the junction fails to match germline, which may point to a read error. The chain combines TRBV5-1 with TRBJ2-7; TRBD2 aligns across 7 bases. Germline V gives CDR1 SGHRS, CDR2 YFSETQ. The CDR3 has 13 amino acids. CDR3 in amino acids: CASSLAGRDEQYF. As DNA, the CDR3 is TGTGCCAGCAGCTTAGCGGGTCGGGACGAGCAGTACTTC.

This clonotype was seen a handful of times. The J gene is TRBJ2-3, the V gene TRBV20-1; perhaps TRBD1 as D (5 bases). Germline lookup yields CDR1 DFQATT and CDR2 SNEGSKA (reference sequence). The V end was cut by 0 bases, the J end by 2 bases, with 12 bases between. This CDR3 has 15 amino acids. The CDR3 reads CSARDGADATDTQYF. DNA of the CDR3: TGCAGTGCTAGAGATGGGGCTGATGCCACAGATACGCAGTATTTT.

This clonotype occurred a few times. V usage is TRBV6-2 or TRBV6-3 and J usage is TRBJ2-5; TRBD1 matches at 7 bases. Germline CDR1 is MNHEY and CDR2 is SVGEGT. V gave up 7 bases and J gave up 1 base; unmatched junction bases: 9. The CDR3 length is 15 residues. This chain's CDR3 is CASNPGDSLQETQYF. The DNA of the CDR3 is TGTGCCAGCAACCCCGGGGACAGCCTCCAAGAGACCCAGTACTTC.